This T cell receptor (beta chain) came from a study of shared clonotypes between healthy human individuals. The study's findings and limits: Non-shared clonotypes were found to have lower generation probabilities than the clonotypes that were shared by all four of the sorted-subset donors.

Comments on this clone: Antigen unknown.

CD45RO-negative, CCR7-positively selected cells formed the naive CD8 fraction, excluding terminally differentiated effector memory CD45RA+ cells. The healthy adult donors were HIV-negative and reported no recent acute infections or vaccinations. The ends were cut back, 5 bases at V and 0 bases at J, with 7 bases in the middle. The germline gives CDR1 SGHVS, CDR2 FNYEAQ. The CDR3 loop spans 13 amino acids. Genomic DNA (from each subset) was split evenly across several immunoSEQ plates. In the source study's methods: Quality scores were absent from the junction-only immunoSEQ sequences, so filtering differed. Libraries were prepared by immunoSEQ multiplex PCR; TCRdb keeps only in-frame clonotypes and omits some of them. The V and J calls and clone size are taken from that table; D and trimming were inferred from the DNA. Of hundreds of thousands of clones listed, 95% to 96% are singletons.

V and J are TRBV7-6 and TRBJ1-1; unclear D gene. This sequence was found in a woman under 40 in good health. The sequenced sample was naive CD8+ T cells sorted from blood. CDR3 in DNA: TGTGCCAGCAGCGAGGAGGTGAACACTGAAGCTTTCTTT. As protein: CASSEEVNTEAFF.